This T cell receptor beta chain was sequenced during a study of cytomegalovirus exposure and HLA in healthy donors. Study conclusions and caveats: TCR beta V- and J-gene trimming was later associated with a missense DCLRE1C variant. Cytomegalovirus association was assigned to about 150 TCR beta chains. Reported findings show TCR beta sequences accurately forecast HLA-A and HLA-B alleles in most subjects.

To note about this clone: Its antigen is currently unknown.

Both 60 Vbeta primers and 13 Jbeta primers went into the PCR. Produced via immunoSEQ multiplex PCR; TCRdb's table is partial and in-frame only. Among 150,000 or so clones listed, around 80% were seen once. V was pared by 3 bases and J by 2 bases, with 4 bases of the junction left unmatched. The CDR3 sequence is 16 residues long. Germline CDR1 and CDR2: SGHNT and YENEEA. In nominal health when sampled, donors likely had unrecorded immune exposures nonetheless. This chain joins TRBV11-3 and TRBJ1-3, with 10 bases identical to TRBD1. The sequenced sample consisted of PBMCs. The TCR sequence derives from a woman aged 40 to 49 in good health and CMV-seronegative. The chain's CDR3 is CASSFAGTGAGNTIYF. For the CDR3, the DNA is TGTGCCAGCAGCTTCGCCGGGACAGGGGCTGGAAACACCATATATTTT.